This is a list of T cell receptor beta chains from one sample in a study of control samples from healthy donors and cancer patients. Sequencing used immunoSEQ multiplex PCR; TCRdb keeps in-frame clones, though not all of them. The sample lists 50,000 or so clones, 85% to 95% occurring once. Sequencing used blood. The source is a man younger than 45 in good health. Each CDR3 is given without its conserved first and last residue.

j_gene,v_gene,CDR3aa
TRBJ1-4,TRBV2,ASSEHQDNEKLF
TRBJ2-1,TRBV29-1,SVEDRGLGEQF
TRBJ2-1,TRBV4-2,ASSQVSIGSSYNEQF
TRBJ2-6,TRBV19,ASRSVSGANVLT
TRBJ1-1,TRBV7-2,ASRRVGEAF
TRBJ2-4,TRBV27,ASSSISGSRAKNIQY
TRBJ1-3,TRBV28,ASSLGGVGNTIY
TRBJ2-1,TRBV7-2,ASSLVTGAYNEQF
TRBJ1-4,TRBV4-1,ASSYRVEDEKLF
TRBJ2-1,TRBV7-3,ASSFNAGGNEQF
TRBJ1-2,TRBV28,ASTSGQRYGYT
TRBJ1-2,TRBV5-6,ASSLQGSNYGYT
TRBJ2-7,TRBV4-1,ASSKGLAGAYEQY